This T cell receptor (beta chain) came from a study of cytomegalovirus exposure and HLA in healthy donors. PCR primers comprised 60 Vbeta and 13 Jbeta primers. Data came from immunoSEQ multiplex PCR; TCRdb stores just in-frame clones and leaves some out. Of a few hundred thousand clones listed, about 77% are singletons. Study observations and caveats: Most TCR sequences proved rare, with some public TCRs found in many donors. The sole available immune exposure information was CMV serostatus.

This CDR3 has 14 residues. CDR1 SGHNT and CDR2 YYREEE come from the germline V gene (reference sequence). V was cut by 2 bases and J by 2 bases, with 8 bases left in between. Concerning this clone itself: Its cognate antigen is unknown.

Sequencing was performed on PBMCs. The rearrangement links TRBV5-4 to TRBJ2-1, with D possibly TRBD2 on 5 matching bases. The TCR comes from a woman aged 30 to 39 in good health and CMV-seronegative. The CDR3 nucleotides read TGTGCCAGCAGCTTAGGGCGGGCCTACAATGAGCAGTTCTTC. Translation gives CASSLGRAYNEQFF.